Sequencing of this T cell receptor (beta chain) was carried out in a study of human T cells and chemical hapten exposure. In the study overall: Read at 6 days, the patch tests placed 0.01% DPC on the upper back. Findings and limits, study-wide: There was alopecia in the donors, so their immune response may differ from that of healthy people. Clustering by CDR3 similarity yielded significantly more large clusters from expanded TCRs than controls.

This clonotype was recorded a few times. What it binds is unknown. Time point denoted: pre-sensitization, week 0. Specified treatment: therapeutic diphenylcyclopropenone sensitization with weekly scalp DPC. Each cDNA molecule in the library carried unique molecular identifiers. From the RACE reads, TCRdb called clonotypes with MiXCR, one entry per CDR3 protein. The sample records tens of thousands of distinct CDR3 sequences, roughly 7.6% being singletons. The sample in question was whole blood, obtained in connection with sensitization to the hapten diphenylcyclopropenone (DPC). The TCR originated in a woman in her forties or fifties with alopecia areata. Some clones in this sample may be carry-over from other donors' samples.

The CDR3 here is CASSQGFRGSTEAFF. CDR3 nucleotides: TGTGCCAGCAGCCAAGGGTTCCGGGGGAGCACTGAAGCTTTCTTT. This sequence joins TRBV3-2 and TRBJ1-1; TRBD1, the table's D call, lacks a check against the DNA. TRBV3-2 is flagged as a pseudogene. The CDR3 sequence is 15 residues long.